Presented here are 21 T cell receptor beta chains from one specimen sequenced in a study of blood T cells in healthy people across ages. Then a second PCR, running roughly 6 to 11 cycles, was carried out with a sample-barcoded 5' primer and a J-beta primer mix. Via MiXCR, TCRdb re-called the 5' RACE reads, giving one row per CDR3 protein. The sample lists hundreds of thousands of distinct CDR3 sequences, around 48% occurring once. The source material was blood. Receptor source: a woman aged 60-70 years in good health.

The table lists this clonotype with a few counts. The chain has TRBV10-3 and TRBJ1-2; possible D gene TRBD1, 5 bases. Germline V gene data show CDR1 as ENHRY and CDR2 as SYGVKD. Deletions cut 3 bases from V and 1 base from J, with 6 bases between. There are 13 residues in the CDR3. Here the CDR3 reads CAISEQVNYGYTF. The CDR3, as DNA: TGTGCCATCAGTGAACAGGTTAACTATGGCTACACCTTC.

This chain links TRBV28 with TRBJ1-2, with 10 nucleotides matching TRBD1. The V and J ends lost 2 bases and 8 bases, in that order; junction bases with no gene match: 8. Germline V CDR1 and CDR2: MDHEN, SYDVKM. The CDR3 length is 15 residues. The CDR3 nucleotides read TGTGCCAGCAGTTTAGTAGGACAGGGGGTCTTAGGCTACACCTTC. It specifies CASSLVGQGVLGYTF.

The chain couples TRBV9 to TRBJ1-1, with TRBD1 matching 9 bases. The CDR3 has 17 residues. Germline V gene lookup returns CDR1 SGDLS and CDR2 YYNGEE. V shed 0 bases and J 0 bases; nucleotides not matched to a gene: 6. CDR3 DNA sequence: TGTGCCAGCAGCGTAGGACAGGGGGACCACATGAACACTGAAGCTTTCTTT. Translation: CASSVGQGDHMNTEAFF.

V is TRBV28 and J is TRBJ2-5, with TRBD2 identical over 12 bases. In germline, CDR1 is MDHEN, CDR2 SYDVKM. The CDR3 is 16 amino acids. The trim removed 4 bases at V and 4 bases at J, leaving 7 bases unmatched. The CDR3 DNA follows: TGTGCCAGCAGTTCGACTAGCGGGAGATTTGGAGAGACCCAGTACTTC. Amino acid sequence: CASSSTSGRFGETQYF.

The chain links TRBV18 to TRBJ2-7; D unresolved. CDR3 length equals 14 residues. V dropped 2 bases and J dropped 5 bases, with 13 bases sitting between them. Germline V lookup: CDR1 KGHSH, CDR2 LQKENI. The CDR3 loop reads CASSPTADADEQYF. The CDR3 region has the DNA TGTGCCAGCTCACCAACGGCGGACGCAGACGAGCAGTACTTC.

The chain recombines TRBV29-1 with TRBJ2-3; possible D gene TRBD2, 5 bases. Deletions cut 6 bases from V and 4 bases from J, with 29 bases between. Germline loops: CDR1 SQVTM, CDR2 ANQGSEA. CDR3 length: 18 residues. CDR3 sequence (DNA): TGCAGCGTGGATCGGGAACCGGGCGGAGGAGGTACCGCAGATACGCAGTATTTT. Its translation: CSVDREPGGGGTADTQYF.

The gene calls are TRBV7-9 and TRBJ2-1; D is perhaps TRBD1 (6 bases). Germline V CDR1 and CDR2: SEHNR, FQNEAQ (reference sequence). The V end was cut by 3 bases, the J end by 7 bases, with 13 bases between. The CDR3 is made up of 14 amino acids. CDR3 nucleotides: TGTGCCAGCAGCTTCCTGGACAGCGAAAATGAGCAGTTCTTC. It codes for CASSFLDSENEQFF.

The chain has TRBV5-1 and TRBJ2-1; TRBD2 aligns across 10 bases. V lost 1 base and J lost 5; bases outside the gene matches: 3. Germline V lookup: CDR1 SGHRS, CDR2 YFSETQ. CDR3 length equals 15 residues. The CDR3 DNA follows: TGCGCCAGCAGCTTGAGCGGGAGGGATGACAATGAGCAGTTCTTC. It specifies CASSLSGRDDNEQFF.

The chain is built from TRBV4-3 and TRBJ2-2, with 11 bases matching TRBD2. CDR1 and CDR2 from the germline V gene are LGHNA and YSLEER. V gave up 1 base and J gave up 5 bases; unmatched junction bases: 6. This CDR3 has 17 amino acids. This CDR3 is CASSQGLAGGKTGELFF. The CDR3 coding sequence is TGCGCCAGCAGCCAAGGGCTAGCGGGAGGAAAGACCGGGGAGCTGTTTTTT.

This clonotype was recorded a few times. The J gene is TRBJ2-1, the V gene TRBV27; D may be TRBD1 (5 bases). CDR3 size: 15 residues. Germline values: CDR1 MNHEY, CDR2 SMNVEV (reference sequence). Trimming shortened V by 6 bases and J by 0 bases, and 12 bases separated the two germline ends. CDR3 in amino acids: CASSGSTVSYNEQFF. The CDR3 bases are TGTGCCAGCAGCGGATCGACAGTCTCCTACAATGAGCAGTTCTTC.

This clonotype was recorded at least ten times. The V and J genes are TRBV7-9 and TRBJ2-7; TRBD1 is a possible D gene (6 bases). CDR1 and CDR2 (germline): SEHNR, FQNEAQ (reference sequence). The CDR3 has 13 amino acids. The V end lost 5 bases, the J end lost 2 bases, and 10 bases lay between the germline ends. The CDR3 sequence is CASSQGPAYEQYF. The DNA of the CDR3 is TGTGCCAGCAGCCAGGGGCCGGCCTACGAGCAGTACTTC. The full variable domain, rest sourced from reference TRBV7-9 and TRBJ2-7, is DTGVSQNPRHKITKRGQNVTFRCDPISEHNRLYWYRQTLGQGPEFLTYFQNEAQLEKSRLLSDRFSAERPKGSFSTLEIQRTEQGDSAMYLCASSQGPAYEQYFGPGTRLTVT.

This clonotype was seen ten or more times. The rearrangement uses TRBV12-3 or TRBV12-4 and TRBJ2-7; 10 nucleotides line up with TRBD1. The CDR3 is 13 amino acids. Trimming at V came to 3 bases and at J to 5 bases, leaving 1 base not matched to a gene. DNA of the CDR3: TGTGCCAGCAGTTTGGGACAGGGGAACGAGCAGTACTTC. Protein: CASSLGQGNEQYF.

The V call is TRBV5-1, the J call TRBJ2-7, with a tentative D call TRBD2 (5 bases). The V and J ends lost 6 bases and 7 bases respectively, with 23 bases between them. Germline lookup yields CDR1 SGHRS and CDR2 YFSETQ. CDR3 size: 15 residues. The CDR3 DNA reads TGCGCCAGCACCCGTTTCGCGGACTCCTACAATGAGCAGTACTTC. Translating it yields CASTRFADSYNEQYF.

The J gene is TRBJ2-7, the V gene TRBV29-1; 9 nucleotides agree with TRBD2. The CDR3 runs 12 residues. Germline V gene data show CDR1 as SQVTM and CDR2 as ANQGSEA. Losses at the gene ends were 7 bases for V and 1 base for J; bases not matched to a gene: 2. The DNA of the CDR3 is TGCAGCGCGGGACTAGCATCCTACGAGCAGTACTTC. It codes for CSAGLASYEQYF.

J is TRBJ2-3 and V is TRBV20-1; 10 bases line up with TRBD2. The germline CDR1 and CDR2 sequences are DFQATT and SNEGSKA (reference sequence). The CDR3 spans 15 residues. The J segment lost 5 bases and the V segment lost 5 bases, leaving 10 bases of the junction unmatched. The CDR3 nucleotides are TGCAGTGCTGGGATTCTAGCGGGAGAAGGAGATACGCAGTATTTT. It specifies CSAGILAGEGDTQYF.

CDR3: CASSPPYATNYGYTF. The CDR3 DNA sequence: TGTGCCAGCAGCCCCCCTTACGCCACTAACTATGGCTACACCTTC. The V call is TRBV7-2, the J call TRBJ1-2; D gene uncertain. The length of the CDR3 is 15 residues. Germline lookup yields CDR1 SGHTA and CDR2 FQGNSA. Trimming removed 5 bases at V and 0 bases at J, with 13 bases between.

This clonotype came up a few times. This sequence joins TRBV13 and TRBJ2-7, with TRBD1 matching 10 bases. The J segment lost 2 bases and the V segment lost 6 bases, leaving 7 bases of the junction unmatched. The CDR3 is 15 residues long. Germline-derived CDR1 and CDR2 are PRHDT and FYEKMQ (reference sequence). CDR3 in amino acids: CASRQTGGGTYEQYF. In DNA form, the CDR3 reads TGTGCCAGCAGACAGACAGGGGGCGGCACCTACGAGCAGTACTTC.

The chain joins TRBV20-1 to TRBJ2-7; D is uncertain. CDR3 length: 11 residues. Germline lookup yields CDR1 DFQATT and CDR2 SNEGSKA (reference sequence). The V gene lost 0 bases and the J gene lost 7 bases, with 7 bases spanning the gap. CDR3 sequence: CSARDYLEQYF. CDR3 sequence (DNA): TGCAGTGCTAGAGATTATTTAGAGCAGTACTTC.

V and J are TRBV20-1 and TRBJ2-1; TRBD2 aligns across 7 bases. This CDR3 has 13 residues. J lost 7 bases, V lost 6 bases, and 9 bases had no gene match. CDR1 and CDR2 from the germline V gene are DFQATT and SNEGSKA (reference sequence). The CDR3 loop is CSADVSGRNEQFF. The DNA for the CDR3 is TGCAGTGCCGACGTCTCCGGGAGGAATGAGCAGTTCTTC.

This sequence joins TRBV28 and TRBJ2-1; possibly TRBD2 for D (5 bases). This CDR3 region has 16 residues. The germline CDR1 and CDR2 sequences are MDHEN and SYDVKM. The V and J ends lost 5 bases and 0 bases respectively, with 14 bases between them. CDR3 region: CASSIGRRVSYNEQFF. The DNA of the CDR3 is TGTGCCAGCAGTATCGGGCGGCGGGTCTCCTACAATGAGCAGTTCTTC. The complete variable domain, with remaining parts taken from reference TRBV28 and TRBJ2-1, reads DVKVTQSSRYLVKRTGEKVFLECVQDMDHENMFWYRQDPGLGLRLIYFSYDVKMKEKGDIPEGYSVSREKKERFSLILESASTNQTSMYLCASSIGRRVSYNEQFFGPGTRLTVL.

This sequence joins TRBV20-1 and TRBJ2-5; D is perhaps TRBD1 (6 bases). Between the trimmed V and J ends, which lost 1 base and 4 bases, there was a span of 7 bases. The CDR3 is 12 residues long. In germline, CDR1 is DFQATT, CDR2 SNEGSKA (reference sequence). CDR3 bases: TGCAGTGCTAGAGGAGGGGGAGAGACCCAGTACTTC. Translating it yields CSARGGGETQYF.